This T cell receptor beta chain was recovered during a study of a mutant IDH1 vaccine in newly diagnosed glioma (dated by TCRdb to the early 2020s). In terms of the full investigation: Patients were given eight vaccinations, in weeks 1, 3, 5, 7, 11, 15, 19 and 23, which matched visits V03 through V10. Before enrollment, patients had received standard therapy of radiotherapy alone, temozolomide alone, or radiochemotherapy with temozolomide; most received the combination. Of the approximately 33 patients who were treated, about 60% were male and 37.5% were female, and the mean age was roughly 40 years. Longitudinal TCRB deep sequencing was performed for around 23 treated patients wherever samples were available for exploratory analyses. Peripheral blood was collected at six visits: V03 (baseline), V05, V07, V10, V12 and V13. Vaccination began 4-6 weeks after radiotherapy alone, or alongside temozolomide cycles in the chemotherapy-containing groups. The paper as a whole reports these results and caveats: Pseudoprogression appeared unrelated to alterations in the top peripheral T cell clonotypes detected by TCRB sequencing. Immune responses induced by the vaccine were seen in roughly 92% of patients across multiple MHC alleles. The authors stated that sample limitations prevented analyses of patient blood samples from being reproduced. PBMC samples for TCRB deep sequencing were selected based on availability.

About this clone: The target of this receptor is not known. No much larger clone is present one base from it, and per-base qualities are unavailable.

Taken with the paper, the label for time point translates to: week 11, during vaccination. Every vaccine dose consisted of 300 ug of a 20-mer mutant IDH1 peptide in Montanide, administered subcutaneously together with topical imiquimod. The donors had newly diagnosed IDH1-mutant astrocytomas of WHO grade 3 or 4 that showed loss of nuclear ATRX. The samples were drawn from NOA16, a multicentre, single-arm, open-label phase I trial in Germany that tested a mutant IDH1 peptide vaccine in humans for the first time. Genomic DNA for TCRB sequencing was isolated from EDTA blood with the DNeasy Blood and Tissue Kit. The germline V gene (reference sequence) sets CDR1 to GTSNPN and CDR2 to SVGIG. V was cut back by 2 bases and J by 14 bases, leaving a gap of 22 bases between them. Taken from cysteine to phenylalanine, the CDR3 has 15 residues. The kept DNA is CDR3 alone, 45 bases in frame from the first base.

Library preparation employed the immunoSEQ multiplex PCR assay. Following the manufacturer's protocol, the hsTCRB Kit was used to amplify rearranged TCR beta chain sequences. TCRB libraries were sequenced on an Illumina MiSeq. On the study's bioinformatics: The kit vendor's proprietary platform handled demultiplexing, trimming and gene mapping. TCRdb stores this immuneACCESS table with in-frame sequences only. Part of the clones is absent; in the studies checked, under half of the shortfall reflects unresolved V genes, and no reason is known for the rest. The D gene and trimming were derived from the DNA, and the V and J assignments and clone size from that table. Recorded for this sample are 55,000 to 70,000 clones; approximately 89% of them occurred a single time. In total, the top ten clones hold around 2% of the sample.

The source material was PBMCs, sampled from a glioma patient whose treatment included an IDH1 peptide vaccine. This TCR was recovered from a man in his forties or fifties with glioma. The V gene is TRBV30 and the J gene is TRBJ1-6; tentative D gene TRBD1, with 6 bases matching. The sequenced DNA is TGTGCCTGGAGTTTCACCGGGACACCCGGGGAGGCCCTCCACTTT. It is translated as CAWSFTGTPGEALHF.